This TCR beta chain was captured by sequencing in a study of CD8+ T cells in alopecia areata. Study-level background: Each day, treated patients took oral tofacitinib twice, at 5 to 10 mg per dose. The study's findings and limits: Clonality exceeded that of normal scalp in lesional scalp, most notably in alopecia totalis/universalis. In scalp samples, resident alphabeta T cells of normal skin are also sequenced.

It was cDNA, reverse transcribed from extracted RNA, that served as the sequencing template. The assay was immunoSEQ multiplex PCR, and TCRdb's table has in-frame clones only and misses some. The data hold about 210,000 clones, with 64% observed a single time. The treatment was: oral pan-JAK inhibitor, 5-10 mg twice daily. Germline V CDR1 and CDR2: LGHNA, YSLEER. The ends were cut back, 0 bases at V and 11 bases at J, with 19 bases in the middle. The CDR3 consists of 15 residues. With respect to this clone: The antigen is undetermined.

The clonotype was recovered from a human donor with alopecia areata. Sequences were derived from CD4+ T cells sorted from blood, sampled at week 4, from a patient treated with tofacitinib. This chain uses TRBV4-3 with TRBJ1-1; D is unclear. The CDR3 is CASSQDPGYGEGAFF. DNA of the CDR3: TGCGCCAGCAGCCAAGATCCTGGTTATGGTGAAGGGGCTTTCTTT.